These 20 T cell receptor beta chains came from one sample sequenced in a study of cytomegalovirus exposure and HLA in healthy donors. The PCR ran on 60 Vbeta and 13 Jbeta primers. The protocol was immunoSEQ multiplex PCR, while the TCRdb copy is restricted to in-frame clones and leaves out a portion. Altogether around 130,000 clones are present, roughly 79% being singletons, with the ten largest covering around 2%. The sample was PBMCs. These receptors came from a woman aged 45 to 65 in good health and CMV-seronegative.

The chain combines TRBV11-3 with TRBJ2-7; a possible D gene is TRBD1 (6 bases). The length of the CDR3 is 13 residues. Trimming cost V 1 base and J 3 bases, with 7 bases left between them. Germline V gives CDR1 SGHNT, CDR2 YENEEA. The CDR3 DNA follows: TGTGCCAGCAGCTTAGGAGGGGGCTACGAGCAGTACGTC. As protein: CASSLGGGYEQYV.

The chain has TRBV7-9 and TRBJ1-2, with 10 nucleotides matching TRBD1. The V gene's germline CDR1 is SEHNR and CDR2 FQNEAQ (reference sequence). V was pared by 5 bases and J by 0 bases, with 12 bases of the junction left unmatched. The CDR3 covers 18 residues. The CDR3 here is CASSATGGRIGTNYGYTF. CDR3 DNA: TGTGCCAGCAGCGCGACAGGGGGCAGGATTGGGACTAACTATGGCTACACCTTC.

The V call is TRBV27, the J call TRBJ1-2, with 10 bases aligning to TRBD1. Germline V CDR1 and CDR2: MNHEY, SMNVEV (reference sequence). J was trimmed by 9 bases and V by 5 bases; bases with no gene match: 6. The CDR3 runs to 13 residues. The CDR3 DNA reads TGTGCCAGCAGTCCGACAGGGGGCGGAAGCTACACCTTC. Translated, it gives CASSPTGGGSYTF.

V gene TRBV6-1 combines with J gene TRBJ2-7; tentative D call: TRBD2 (6 bases). This CDR3 spans 17 amino acids. The V gene's germline CDR1 is MNHNS and CDR2 SASEGT. Trimming stripped 2 bases from V and 2 bases from J, with 19 bases between. CDR3 DNA: TGTGCCAGCAGTGAACAACATGGCGGGACTTACGCCTACGAGCAGTACGTC. It codes for CASSEQHGGTYAYEQYV.

CDR3 coding DNA: TGTGCCAGCCGGCAGGGGGCCCGTGAAGCTTTCTTT. Translated, it gives CASRQGAREAFF. This chain joins TRBV25-1 and TRBJ1-1, with TRBD1 matching 8 bases. V lost 8 bases, J lost 7 bases, and 6 bases stayed unmatched. The CDR3 runs 12 residues. The germline gives CDR1 MGHDK, CDR2 SYGVNS.

This clone showed up just a few times. This sequence joins TRBV7-2 and TRBJ2-3, with 11 positions matching TRBD2. Trimming took 5 bases from V and 0 from J; bases not matched to a gene: 4. The CDR3 totals 16 residues. Germline CDR1 SGHTA, CDR2 FQGNSA. For the CDR3, the DNA is TGTGCCAGCAGCCCTCGGACTAGCGGGAGCACAGATACGCAGTATTTT. This gives the protein CASSPRTSGSTDTQYF.

This clone came up once. The rearrangement joins TRBV7-2 to TRBJ2-7; TRBD1 matches 8 bases. J was trimmed by 2 bases and V by 2 bases; bases with no gene match: 2. CDR3 size: 14 residues. Germline V gene sequence: CDR1 SGHTA, CDR2 FQGNSA. Here the CDR3 DNA reads TGTGCCAGCAGCTTAAGCAGGGGGCCCTACGAGCAGTACTTC. Protein: CASSLSRGPYEQYF.

This clone was observed once. This chain joins TRBV9 and TRBJ2-1; weak D call: TRBD1 (6 bases). The CDR3 consists of 15 residues. Deletions cut 2 bases from V and 4 bases from J, with 13 bases between. Germline-derived CDR1 and CDR2 are SGDLS and YYNGEE. CDR3 protein: CASSVWTAGYNEQFF. CDR3 nucleotide sequence: TGTGCCAGCAGCGTCTGGACAGCAGGTTACAATGAGCAGTTCTTC.

The CDR3: CASSPGLAGVEQFF. DNA for the CDR3: TGTGCCAGCAGTCCGGGACTAGCGGGAGTTGAGCAGTTCTTC. V and J are TRBV7-9 and TRBJ2-1; the match to TRBD2 covers 14 bases. CDR3 length: 14 amino acids. Per the germline V gene, CDR1 is SEHNR and CDR2 is FQNEAQ (reference sequence). Trimming at V came to 6 bases and at J to 9 bases, leaving 4 bases not matched to a gene.

V is TRBV6-4 and J is TRBJ2-1; 9 bases match TRBD2. This CDR3 comprises 14 residues. The V segment lost 6 bases and the J segment 6 bases; nucleotides outside the gene matches: 6. Germline loops: CDR1 MRHNA, CDR2 SNTAGT. CDR3 protein: CASSISGSSNEQFF. The CDR3 coding sequence is TGTGCCAGCAGCATTAGCGGGAGTAGCAATGAGCAGTTCTTC.

This clone was recorded only once. The V and J genes are TRBV30 and TRBJ2-3; D unclear. V lost 3 bases and J 0 bases, leaving 13 bases between the germline ends. Per the germline V gene, CDR1 is GTSNPN and CDR2 is SVGIG (reference sequence). This CDR3 has 15 residues. The CDR3 loop is CAWSRTLPSTDTQYF. CDR3 in DNA: TGTGCCTGGAGCCGAACCCTACCTAGCACAGATACGCAGTATTTT. The full variable domain, completed using reference TRBV30 and TRBJ2-3, is SQTIHQWPATLVQPVGSPLSLECTVEGTSNPNLYWYRQAAGRGLQLLFYSVGIGQISSEVPQNLSASRPQDRQFILSSKKLLLSDSGFYLCAWSRTLPSTDTQYFGPGTRLTVL.

This chain joins TRBV19 and TRBJ2-1; 13 bases agree with TRBD2. The length of the CDR3 is 15 residues. Germline V gene lookup returns CDR1 LNHDA and CDR2 SQIVND (reference sequence). J gave up 14 bases and V 5 bases, and 12 bases lay outside the gene matches. CDR3 sequence (DNA): TGTGCCAGTAGTGGCGGACTAGCGGGAGCCCCTAGGGAGTTCTTC. Amino acids: CASSGGLAGAPREFF.

The V call is TRBV4-3, the J call TRBJ2-7; 9 bases are shared with TRBD2. Looked up from germline, CDR1 is LGHNA and CDR2 is YSLEER. Germline trimming cut 2 bases from V and 3 bases from J; bases unmatched to any gene: 11. This CDR3 spans 17 amino acids. The CDR3 DNA reads as TGCGCCAGCAGCCAAAGAGCGGGGGGCGGGAGGGACTACGAGCAGTACTTC. Its translation is CASSQRAGGGRDYEQYF.

This clone showed up just a few times. J is TRBJ1-5 and V is TRBV7-9, with D tentatively TRBD1 (6 bases). Trimming pared 4 bases from V and 10 bases from J, leaving 14 bases between. Germline CDR1 SEHNR, CDR2 FQNEAQ (reference sequence). The CDR3 is 13 amino acids. The chain's CDR3 is CASSSITGLPQHF. Written as DNA, the CDR3 is TGTGCCAGCAGCTCCATAACAGGGCTACCCCAGCATTTT.

The chain employs TRBV5-5 and TRBJ1-1, with 7 nucleotides matching TRBD1. V dropped 4 bases and J dropped 4; count of bases not matched to a gene: 7. Germline V lookup: CDR1 SGHKS, CDR2 YYEKEE (reference sequence). The CDR3 sequence is 14 residues long. In DNA, the CDR3 is TGTGCCAGCAGCGTCGGGACAGCCCTCACTGAAGCTTTCTTT. Its translation: CASSVGTALTEAFF.

The genes are TRBV6-6 and TRBJ1-2, with 8 bases matching TRBD1. V lost 5 bases, J lost 4 bases, and 6 bases stayed unmatched. Per germline, CDR1 MNHNY and CDR2 SVGAGI (reference sequence). The CDR3 spans 14 residues. The CDR3, as DNA: TGTGCCAGCAGTCAGGGGGCGTCGGTCTATGGCTACACCTTC. It is translated as CASSQGASVYGYTF.

The chain joins TRBV9 to TRBJ2-3; 10 bases fit TRBD2. The CDR3 contains 13 residues. Unmatched junction bases numbered 4, after V lost 7 bases and J lost 5 bases. Germline CDR1 SGDLS, CDR2 YYNGEE. CDR3 DNA: TGTGCCAGCGCAGCGGGAGGGCTAGATACGCAGTATTTT. As protein: CASAAGGLDTQYF. The whole variable domain, filled in from reference TRBV9 and TRBJ2-3, reads DSGVTQTPKHLITATGQRVTLRCSPRSGDLSVYWYQQSLDQGLQFLIQYYNGEERAKGNILERFSAQQFPDLHSELNLSSLELGDSALYFCASAAGGLDTQYFGPGTRLTVL.

The sample holds a few counts of this clone. A read error may produce the germline difference seen at one junction end. The genes are TRBV28 and TRBJ1-5; the D is unclear. The CDR3 is 12 residues long. Germline CDR1 reads MDHEN; CDR2 reads SYDVKM. CDR3 sequence: CASSDSNQPQNF. CDR3 in DNA: TGTGCCAGCAGCGATAGCAATCAGCCCCAGAATTTT.

Only one count was recorded for this clone. This sequence joins TRBV25-1 and TRBJ2-3; 12 bases map to TRBD2. The V gene end was trimmed by 4 bases and the J gene end by 0 bases; junction bases not matched to a gene: 5. The CDR3 runs to 17 residues. In germline, CDR1 is MGHDK, CDR2 SYGVNS. CDR3 region: CASSGLAGAPSTDTQYF. The CDR3 DNA reads TGTGCCAGCAGTGGACTAGCGGGGGCCCCTAGCACAGATACGCAGTATTTT.

This chain links TRBV9 with TRBJ2-7; TRBD2 aligns across 9 bases. The germline V gene has CDR1 SGDLS and CDR2 YYNGEE. The ends lost 4 bases at V and 2 bases at J; junction bases unmatched: 7. The CDR3 contains 15 residues. The CDR3 region has the DNA TGTGCCAGCAGCTTGAGAGCGGGAGGTACCTACGAGCAGTACGTC. Amino acid sequence: CASSLRAGGTYEQYV.